The present T cell receptor (beta chain) was sequenced within a study of cytomegalovirus exposure and HLA in healthy donors. The PCR contained 60 Vbeta and 13 Jbeta primers. The protocol was immunoSEQ multiplex PCR, while the TCRdb copy is restricted to in-frame clones and leaves out a portion. The table records about 98,000 clones, around 86% of them present only once. This CDR3 comprises 17 residues. Germline CDR1 is LNHDA and CDR2 is SQIVND (reference sequence). The V gene end was trimmed by 5 bases and the J gene end by 5 bases; junction bases not matched to a gene: 13. Specimen: PBMCs. The rearrangement joins TRBV19 to TRBJ2-3, with 10 bases lining up with TRBD2. This TCR was sampled from a female donor in good health and CMV-seropositive. This CDR3 reads CASSLPGLARGKDTQYF. DNA for the CDR3: TGTGCCAGTAGTCTTCCGGGACTAGCGAGAGGGAAAGATACGCAGTATTTT.